The 23 T cell receptor beta chains in this list originate from one sample, sequenced in a study of breast tumors, draining lymph nodes, adjacent tissues. From the multiplex PCR reads, TCRdb called clonotypes with MiXCR, one entry per CDR3 protein. The sample has 150,000 or so distinct CDR3 sequences, approximately 33% seen once. Axillary draining lymph nodes of breast cancer patients supplied the node samples. The sample comprised axillary lymph node tissue. The source of these receptors is a female donor with breast cancer. Some clones in this sample may be carry-over from other donors' samples.

This clonotype was counted at least ten times. The chain is built from TRBV18 and TRBJ2-5; D unclear. The germline V gene has CDR1 KGHSH and CDR2 LQKENI. The CDR3 totals 12 residues. V was shortened by 6 bases and J by 4 bases, with 9 bases between the two germline ends. The CDR3 is CASSPAGETQYF. CDR3 in DNA: TGTGCCAGCTCCCCCGCCGGAGAGACCCAGTACTTC.

The chain couples TRBV5-5 to TRBJ2-5; D is perhaps TRBD2 (5 bases). V lost 0 bases, J lost 2 bases, and 11 bases lay in between. This CDR3 is 15 amino acids long. CDR1 and CDR2 from the germline V gene are SGHKS and YYEKEE (reference sequence). CDR3 sequence: CASSLVPGNQETQYF. The CDR3, as DNA: TGTGCCAGCAGCTTGGTTCCGGGAAATCAAGAGACCCAGTACTTC.

Remarks on this clonotype: It may be a read error: a sequence one base away is much more abundant. The chain employs TRBV5-4 and TRBJ2-7; D remains unclear. CDR3 size: 15 residues. Germline V gene lookup returns CDR1 SGHNT and CDR2 YYREEE (reference sequence). The germline V and J ends were trimmed by 0 bases and 0 bases, with 10 bases remaining between them. The CDR3 DNA is TGTGCCAGCAGCTTGGTAGGCGCGAGCTCCTACGAGCAGTACTTC. This codes for CASSLVGASSYEQYF.

This clonotype was seen many times. The chain carries TRBV18 and TRBJ2-7; 8 bases agree with TRBD1. The CDR3 contains 14 residues. CDR1 is KGHSH and CDR2 is LQKENI in the germline V gene. The trim removed 9 bases at V and 2 bases at J, leaving 9 bases unmatched. This chain's CDR3 is CASSTGGVPYEQYF. For the CDR3, the DNA is TGTGCCAGTTCCACAGGGGGAGTACCCTACGAGCAGTACTTC.

This clonotype was counted only a few times. J is TRBJ2-1 and V is TRBV6-2 or TRBV6-3; 7 bases match TRBD2. The CDR3 sequence is 17 residues long. With V trimmed by 5 bases and J by 4 bases, 14 bases remained unmatched. Germline loops: CDR1 MNHEY, CDR2 SVGEGT. The DNA of the CDR3 is TGTGCCAGCAGTCCCCTGTGGCGGGGGTCGGGTTACAATGAGCAGTTCTTC. It codes for CASSPLWRGSGYNEQFF.

The chain combines TRBV19 with TRBJ2-2, with TRBD1 matching 8 bases. Germline loops: CDR1 LNHDA, CDR2 SQIVND (reference sequence). Losses at the gene ends were 5 bases for V and 7 bases for J; bases not matched to a gene: 6. The CDR3 is made up of 14 amino acids. The CDR3 here is CASSPQDRVGELFF. The CDR3 DNA reads as TGTGCCAGTAGTCCCCAGGACAGGGTCGGGGAGCTGTTTTTT. Drawing the rest from reference TRBV19 and TRBJ2-2, the complete variable domain is DGGITQSPKYLFRKEGQNVTLSCEQNLNHDAMYWYRQDPGQGLRLIYYSQIVNDFQKGDIAEGYSVSREKKESFPLTVTSAQKNPTAFYLCASSPQDRVGELFFGEGSRLTVL.

The chain carries TRBV24-1 and TRBJ2-3; 11 bases match TRBD2. V was clipped by 4 bases and J by 3 bases; unmatched bases: 2. The CDR3 length is 15 residues. CDR1 is KGHDR, CDR2 SFDVKD, per germline. Here the CDR3 DNA reads TGTGCCACCAGTGACTCTAGCGGGGGGACAGATACGCAGTATTTT. This sequence encodes CATSDSSGGTDTQYF.

This clonotype was seen repeatedly, ten times or more. This rearrangement joins TRBV5-4 to TRBJ2-1, with D perhaps TRBD2 (5 bases). CDR3 length: 14 amino acids. Germline V lookup: CDR1 SGHNT, CDR2 YYREEE (reference sequence). V lost 0 bases, J lost 7 bases, and 11 bases lay in between. The CDR3, as DNA: TGTGCCAGCAGCTTGGTCGGACGGACTAATGAGCAGTTCTTC. Translating it yields CASSLVGRTNEQFF.

Concerning this clonotype itself: The junction departs from the called germline gene at one end, perhaps through a read error. The V and J genes are TRBV7-7 and TRBJ2-2; no clear D. The CDR3 length is 18 residues. CDR1 is SSHAT, CDR2 FNYEAQ, per germline (reference sequence). CDR3 amino acids: CASSLMEIRRANTGELFF. CDR3 nucleotides: TGTGCTAGCAGCCTCATGGAAATCCGTCGCGCGAACACCGGGGAGCTGTTTTTT.

The CDR3 loop is CASSFGGGHTEAFF. CDR3 nucleotides: TGTGCCAGCAGCTTTGGGGGAGGGCACACTGAAGCTTTCTTT. This sequence joins TRBV2 and TRBJ1-1, with a tentative D call TRBD1 (5 bases). V was pared by 6 bases and J by 3 bases, with 14 bases between. Per the germline V gene, CDR1 is SNHLY and CDR2 is FYNNEI. The length of the CDR3 is 14 residues.

This clonotype was seen only a few times. Since a much larger clone is just one base distant, this may be a read error. The gene calls are TRBV5-8 and TRBJ1-2; D is undetermined. Per the germline V gene, CDR1 is SGHTS and CDR2 is YDEGEE. The V end was cut by 4 bases, the J end by 4 bases, with 11 bases between. The CDR3 contains 13 residues. The CDR3 is CASSLSSTYGYTF. CDR3 sequence (DNA): TGTGCCAGCAGCCTGAGCTCTACCTATGGCTACACCTTC.

The CDR3 nucleotides are TGTGCCACCCGGGACCCAGGCACCGGGGAGCTGTTTTTT. This translates into CATRDPGTGELFF. This chain joins TRBV24-1 and TRBJ2-2; possibly TRBD1 or TRBD2 for D (5 bases each). Germline CDR1 reads KGHDR; CDR2 reads SFDVKD. V was trimmed by 9 bases and J by 4 bases, leaving 11 bases between them. The CDR3 length is 13 residues.

This clonotype was recorded at least ten times. This chain joins TRBV10-3 and TRBJ2-3; weak D call: TRBD2 (6 bases). Trimming left V 0 bases short and J 0 bases short, with 7 bases between. Germline CDR1 reads ENHRY; CDR2 reads SYGVKD. This CDR3 comprises 15 residues. CDR3 protein: CAISESGTSTDTQYF. The CDR3 bases are TGTGCCATCAGTGAGTCCGGGACTAGCACAGATACGCAGTATTTT.

The table lists this clonotype with many counts. This chain links TRBV11-2 with TRBJ2-7; possible D gene TRBD1, 5 bases. CDR3 size: 15 residues. The germline V gene has CDR1 SGHAT and CDR2 FQNNGV. V was pared by 4 bases and J by 2 bases, with 15 bases between. The CDR3, as DNA: TGTGCCAGCAGCTGGGTCAGGGTATCTACCTACGAGCAGTACTTC. Translation: CASSWVRVSTYEQYF. Combining the CDR3 with reference TRBV11-2 and TRBJ2-7 gives the whole variable domain EAGVAQSPRYKIIEKRQSVAFWCNPISGHATLYWYQQILGQGPKLLIQFQNNGVVDDSQLPKDRFSAERLKGVDSTLKIQPAKLEDSAVYLCASSWVRVSTYEQYFGPGTRLTVT.

This clonotype was recorded at least ten times. The chain employs TRBV11-2 and TRBJ2-1; 7 bases map to TRBD2. V was clipped by 8 bases and J by 2 bases; unmatched bases: 6. CDR3 length equals 14 residues. Looked up from germline, CDR1 is SGHAT and CDR2 is FQNNGV. As DNA, the CDR3 is TGTGCCAGCGGCGGGACTACGACCTACAATGAGCAGTTCTTC. This sequence encodes CASGGTTTYNEQFF. Full variable domain (rest looked up from reference TRBV11-2 and TRBJ2-1): EAGVAQSPRYKIIEKRQSVAFWCNPISGHATLYWYQQILGQGPKLLIQFQNNGVVDDSQLPKDRFSAERLKGVDSTLKIQPAKLEDSAVYLCASGGTTTYNEQFFGPGTRLTVL.

This clonotype was seen many times. V usage is TRBV6-5 and J usage is TRBJ2-7, with TRBD1 identical over 9 bases. V trimming: 7 bases; J trimming: 2 bases; junction bases outside the gene matches: 6. Germline V lookup: CDR1 MNHEY, CDR2 SVGAGI. The CDR3 loop spans 14 amino acids. This chain's CDR3 is CASTRDRVAYEQYF. The CDR3, as DNA: TGTGCCAGCACCAGGGACAGGGTTGCCTACGAGCAGTACTTC.

This clonotype has at least ten counts. CDR3 in DNA: TGTGCCAGCTTGGGGGAAAACTCCTACGAGCAGTACTTC. The encoded protein is CASLGENSYEQYF. The V call is TRBV7-9, the J call TRBJ2-7; D might be TRBD1 or TRBD2, each matching 5 bases. The V end was cut by 8 bases, the J end by 0 bases, with 11 bases between. Germline V gives CDR1 SEHNR, CDR2 FQNEAQ (reference sequence). This CDR3 has 13 amino acids.

This clonotype came up many times. This chain connects TRBV19 to TRBJ1-4, with a weak D call TRBD1 (6 bases). V was clipped by 4 bases and J by 4 bases, with 13 bases between them. The CDR3 is 15 residues long. CDR1 is LNHDA, CDR2 SQIVND, per germline (reference sequence). CDR3 nucleotides: TGTGCCAGTAGTACCTCGGACAGATTTAATGAAAAACTGTTTTTT. Translation gives CASSTSDRFNEKLFF.

A remark on this clonotype: This may be a read error: a much more frequent sequence differs by one nucleotide. This chain uses TRBV6-5 with TRBJ2-7; 10 positions match TRBD1. CDR3 length equals 15 residues. CDR1 MNHEY and CDR2 SVGAGI come from the germline V gene. This chain's CDR3 is CASSHSRQGASDQYF. CDR3 bases: TGTGCCAGCAGTCACTCGAGACAGGGGGCTAGCGACCAGTACTTC.

This clonotype occurred many times. V gene TRBV12-3 or TRBV12-4 combines with J gene TRBJ2-7; 11 bases agree with TRBD2. There are 14 residues in the CDR3. V lost 7 bases, J lost 6 bases, and 8 bases stayed unmatched. CDR3 sequence reads: CASTSSGTSGEQYF. The CDR3, as DNA: TGTGCCAGCACTTCCAGTGGGACTAGCGGCGAGCAGTACTTC.

The sample holds a few counts of this clonotype. This chain joins TRBV28 and TRBJ2-7; 8 bases align to TRBD2. This CDR3 region has 15 residues. V was pared by 2 bases and J by 2 bases, with 5 bases of the junction left unmatched. CDR1 is MDHEN and CDR2 is SYDVKM in the germline V gene. CDR3 sequence: CASSLAGGRTYEQYF. The DNA for the CDR3 is TGTGCCAGCAGTTTAGCGGGAGGCCGTACCTACGAGCAGTACTTC. Based on the CDR3 plus reference TRBV28 and TRBJ2-7, the full variable domain is DVKVTQSSRYLVKRTGEKVFLECVQDMDHENMFWYRQDPGLGLRLIYFSYDVKMKEKGDIPEGYSVSREKKERFSLILESASTNQTSMYLCASSLAGGRTYEQYFGPGTRLTVT.

This clonotype was seen a few times. This may be a read error, as it is one base from a much larger clone. No conserved phenylalanine or tryptophan ends this CDR3, so it is likely a read error. The V gene is TRBV9, the J gene TRBJ1-2; 9 nucleotides align to TRBD1. J was trimmed by 7 bases and V by 4 bases; bases with no gene match: 5. The CDR3 is 13 amino acids. Germline lookup yields CDR1 SGDLS and CDR2 YYNGEE. CDR3 DNA sequence: TGTGCCAGCAGCTTAACAGGGGGCGTTGGCTACACCTCC. Translating gives CASSLTGGVGYTS.

A remark on this clonotype: The junction and the germline gene differ at one end; a read error may be behind it. The chain carries TRBV3-1 and TRBJ1-5, with D unclear. The CDR3 is 17 residues long. Germline V CDR1 and CDR2: LGHDT, YNNKEL (reference sequence). CDR3 amino acids: CASSDSAPQDSNQPQHF. In DNA form, the CDR3 reads TGCGCCAGCAGTGATTCGGCGCCTCAGGATAGCAATCAGCCCCAGCATTTT.